This record looks at one TCR beta chain sequence and its context. This entry is derived from a study of blood T cell repertoires in COVID-19. The assay was immunoSEQ multiplex PCR, and TCRdb's table has in-frame clones only and misses some. The sample has more than 110,000 clones, almost 90% seen once. The sequence came from a man over 45 with active or convalescent COVID-19. Sequenced: peripheral blood.

CDR3 nucleotide sequence: TGTGCCAGCAGTGATTCTCGTGGTATTACTCGGGACAGGGCTCTCCCTGGGGCCAACGTCCTGACTTTC. Translating it yields CASSDSRGITRDRALPGANVLTF. This chain links TRBV2 with TRBJ2-6, with 9 bases lining up with TRBD1. There are 23 residues in the CDR3. Germline V gene lookup returns CDR1 SNHLY and CDR2 FYNNEI. The J segment lost 2 bases and the V segment lost 3 bases, leaving 23 bases of the junction unmatched.